This is a list of T cell receptor beta chains from one sample in a study of identical twins. TCRdb fed the 5' RACE reads into MiXCR, producing one record per CDR3 protein. This repertoire shows 470,000 or so distinct CDR3 sequences, roughly 26% found once; its top ten account for about 2.7%. A further study also used this sample, focusing on T cells expressing NK-cell markers.

Sequences were obtained from CD4+ T cells sorted from blood. Receptor source: a young woman in good health. Both conserved end residues are part of each CDR3. The D gene is left open where the match is weak. A row's size may be missing; if present it is once, few, many or a size class.

size,J,V,D,DNA,CDR3
few,TRBJ1-2,TRBV6-1,.,TGTGCCAGCAGTCCTTCAGGGGTAAACTATGGCTACACCTTC,CASSPSGVNYGYTF
.,TRBJ1-1,TRBV6-5,TRBD1,TGTGCCAGCAGTTACTCGACAGGGGGCCTTTCCGAAGCTTTCTTT,CASSYSTGGLSEAFF
.,TRBJ1-1,TRBV5-6,.,TGTGCCAGCAGCCAGGGTCCTATGAACACTGAAGCTTTCTTT,CASSQGPMNTEAFF
many,TRBJ2-5,TRBV29-1,.,TGCAGCGTCCGCGACAGGTCGGAGACCCAGTACTTC,CSVRDRSETQYF
few,TRBJ2-3,TRBV20-1,.,TGCAGTGCTAGGGGTGTGGGGCAAGATACGCAGTATTTT,CSARGVGQDTQYF
.,TRBJ2-7,TRBV6-1,.,TGTGCCAGCAGCGAGTCCCACATGGAGTACGAGCAGTACTTC,CASSESHMEYEQYF
.,TRBJ2-1,TRBV7-6,TRBD2,TGTGCCAGCAGCCTGGGGATGGCTAGCGGGGCTCGGAATGAGCAGTTCTTC,CASSLGMASGARNEQFF
few,TRBJ1-6,TRBV11-2,.,TGTGCCAGCAGCTTCGGTTGGGGCGATTCACCCCTCCACTTT,CASSFGWGDSPLHF
.,TRBJ2-2,TRBV5-1,.,TGCGCCAGCAGATCCTCAGGGGCGAACACCGGGGAGCTGTTTTTT,CASRSSGANTGELFF
few,TRBJ2-3,TRBV7-9,.,TGTGCCAGCAGCCGACCAGATACGCAGTATTTT,CASSRPDTQYF
few,TRBJ2-1,TRBV29-1,TRBD2,TGCAGCGTTGCCCGTAGCGGGAGTAGAAATGAGCAGTTCTTC,CSVARSGSRNEQFF
few,TRBJ1-2,TRBV12-3/TRBV12-4,TRBD1,TGTGCCAGCAGTTCCGAGTGGGACAGCTTCTATGGCTACACCTTC,CASSSEWDSFYGYTF
many,TRBJ1-5,TRBV12-3/TRBV12-4,TRBD1,TGTGCCAGCAGTTTAGCGACAGGGGGCTTCAATCAGCCCCAGCATTTT,CASSLATGGFNQPQHF
.,TRBJ2-7,TRBV5-1,.,TGCGCCAGCAGCTTTTTACCGGGCAGCTGCTACGAGCAGTACTTC,CASSFLPGSCYEQYF
.,TRBJ2-3,TRBV6-1,.,TGTGCCAGCAAGGGGGGGCCCAGCACAGATACGCAGTATTTT,CASKGGPSTDTQYF
.,TRBJ2-7,TRBV10-3,TRBD1,TGTGCCATCAACGCCCCGACGGCGGACTGGGAGACGGGACAGGGCCGATACGAGCAGTACTTC,CAINAPTADWETGQGRYEQYF
.,TRBJ2-1,TRBV12-5,.,TGTGCTAGTGGTTTGGTACTAACGGCCGACGGTAATGAGCAGTTCTTC,CASGLVLTADGNEQFF
few,TRBJ2-5,TRBV12-3/TRBV12-4,TRBD2,TGTGCCAGCAGTCTAGCGGGAGTAACGGAGACCCAGTACTTC,CASSLAGVTETQYF
.,TRBJ2-3,TRBV7-9,.,TGTGCCAGCAGCTTAGGGCTTGAAACAGATACGCAGTATTTT,CASSLGLETDTQYF
many,TRBJ1-6,TRBV20-1,.,TGCAGTGCTCCCCGAGGAGCTTATAATTCACCCCTCCACTTT,CSAPRGAYNSPLHF
few,TRBJ2-3,TRBV6-1,TRBD1,TGTGCCAGCAGTCGGGACAGGTGGACAGATACGCAGTATTTT,CASSRDRWTDTQYF
.,TRBJ2-3,TRBV4-1,TRBD2,TGCGCCAGCAGCCAAGAACTAGCGGGAGTGACAGATACGCAGTATTTT,CASSQELAGVTDTQYF
few,TRBJ2-7,TRBV19,.,TGTGCCAGTAGTATAAGGGCAGGGCAATCCTACGAGCAGTACTTC,CASSIRAGQSYEQYF
.,TRBJ2-2,TRBV20-1,TRBD1,TGCAGTGCGGAGGGACAGGAGAACACCGGGGAGCTGTTTTTT,CSAEGQENTGELFF
.,TRBJ2-7,TRBV6-1,TRBD2,TGTGCCAGCAGCCCACACCGGACTAGCGGATACTACGAGCAGTACTTC,CASSPHRTSGYYEQYF
many,TRBJ1-1,TRBV7-9,.,TGTGCCAGCAGCTGGGTATCGAACACTGAAGCTTTCTTT,CASSWVSNTEAFF
many,TRBJ1-5,TRBV21-1,.,TGTGCCAGCAGCAAAAATCGAGGGGCTGGGAGCAATCAGCCCCAGCATTTT,CASSKNRGAGSNQPQHF
once,TRBJ1-6,TRBV12-3/TRBV12-4,.,TGTGCCAGCACTCTCAGACGGGTGAATTCACCCCTCCACTTT,CASTLRRVNSPLHF
few,TRBJ2-3,TRBV10-2,TRBD2,TGCGCCAGCAGTGCGCAGCGGGGAGATACGCAGTATTTT,CASSAQRGDTQYF
few,TRBJ2-1,TRBV5-1,TRBD2,TGCGCCAGCAGCGGACGACTAGCGGGGGGTCAAACTACCTACAATGAGCAGTTCTTC,CASSGRLAGGQTTYNEQFF
once,TRBJ2-2,TRBV27,TRBD1,TGTGCCAGCAGTTTGAGGGGACAGGGGTTACGGACCGGGGAGCTGTTTTTT,CASSLRGQGLRTGELFF
.,TRBJ2-1,TRBV20-1,.,TGCAGTGCCGGCGGTGGCGGGGCGTACATTGAGCAGTTCTTC,CSAGGGGAYIEQFF
.,TRBJ2-2,TRBV20-1,TRBD2,TGCAGTGCTAGAGACGGGACTAGCGGGAAGGAAGGGGAGCTGTTTTTT,CSARDGTSGKEGELFF
few,TRBJ2-7,TRBV5-6,.,TGTGCCAGCAGCTTCCTCCCATCCGAGCAGTACTTC,CASSFLPSEQYF
few,TRBJ1-1,TRBV7-9,.,TGTGCCAGCAGCTTATTACCTGAGGCTTTCTTT,CASSLLPEAFF
.,TRBJ2-2,TRBV9,.,TGTGCCAGCAGCGTAATCCCCGCGACCGGGGAGCTGTTTTTT,CASSVIPATGELFF
few,TRBJ2-1,TRBV5-1,TRBD2,TGCGCCAGCAGCGGCGCTAGCGGGAGGCTCAATGAGCAGTTCTTC,CASSGASGRLNEQFF